This T cell receptor (beta chain) was obtained from a study of cytomegalovirus exposure and HLA in healthy donors. This clone has more than one count but fewer than ten. Its specificity is not known. This CDR3 has 14 residues. Germline V gene lookup returns CDR1 SNHLY and CDR2 FYNNEI. Trimming shortened V by 4 bases and J by 3 bases, and 10 bases separated the two germline ends. Study-wide findings and caveats: For most subjects, TCR beta sequences were reported to predict HLA-A and HLA-B alleles with accuracy.

PCR involved 60 Vbeta and 13 Jbeta primers. TCRdb keeps only in-frame clones here, not all; method: immunoSEQ multiplex PCR. The table has 300,000 or so clones, about four fifths seen once; the top ten hold 2%. The TCR comes from a middle-aged woman in good health and CMV-seropositive. Sequencing used PBMCs. The chain is built from TRBV2 and TRBJ1-5, with unresolved D. The CDR3 protein is CASSGAGPNQPQHF. CDR3 DNA sequence: TGTGCCAGCAGTGGTGCGGGCCCCAATCAGCCCCAGCATTTT. The full variable domain, in which reference TRBV2 and TRBJ1-5 provide the parts outside the CDR3, is EPEVTQTPSHQVTQMGQEVILRCVPISNHLYFYWYRQILGQKVEFLVSFYNNEISEKSEIFDDQFSVERPDGSNFTLKIRSTKLEDSAMYFCASSGAGPNQPQHFGDGTRLSIL.